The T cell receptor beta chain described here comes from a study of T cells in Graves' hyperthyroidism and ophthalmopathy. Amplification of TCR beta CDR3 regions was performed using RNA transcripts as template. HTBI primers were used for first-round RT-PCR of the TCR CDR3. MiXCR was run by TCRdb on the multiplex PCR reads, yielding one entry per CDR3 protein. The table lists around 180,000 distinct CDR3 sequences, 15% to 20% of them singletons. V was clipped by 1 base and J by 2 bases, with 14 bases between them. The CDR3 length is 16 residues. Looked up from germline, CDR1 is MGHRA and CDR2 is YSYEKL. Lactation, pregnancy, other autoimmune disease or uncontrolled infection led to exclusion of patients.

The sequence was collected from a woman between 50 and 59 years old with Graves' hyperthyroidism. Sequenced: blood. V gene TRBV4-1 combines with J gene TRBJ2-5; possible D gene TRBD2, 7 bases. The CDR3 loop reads CASSQGSQGGQETQYF. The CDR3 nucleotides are TGCGCCAGCAGCCAAGGATCACAGGGAGGGCAAGAGACCCAGTACTTC.